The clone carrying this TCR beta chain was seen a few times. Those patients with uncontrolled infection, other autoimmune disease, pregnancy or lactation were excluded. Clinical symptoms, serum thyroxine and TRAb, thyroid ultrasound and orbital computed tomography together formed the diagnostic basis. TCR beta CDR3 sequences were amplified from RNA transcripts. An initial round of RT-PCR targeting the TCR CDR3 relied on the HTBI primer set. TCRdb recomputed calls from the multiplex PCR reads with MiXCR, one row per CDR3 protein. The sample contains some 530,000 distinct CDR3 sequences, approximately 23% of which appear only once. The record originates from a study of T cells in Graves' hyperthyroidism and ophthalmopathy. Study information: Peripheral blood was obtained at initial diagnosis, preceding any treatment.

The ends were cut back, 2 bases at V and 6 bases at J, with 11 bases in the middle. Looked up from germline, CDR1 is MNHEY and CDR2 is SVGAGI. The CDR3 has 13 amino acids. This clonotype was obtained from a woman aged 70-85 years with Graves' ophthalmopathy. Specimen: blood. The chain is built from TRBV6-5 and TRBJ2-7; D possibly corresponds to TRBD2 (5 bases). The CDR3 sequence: CASSYLGVAEQYF. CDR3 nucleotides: TGTGCCAGCAGTTACCTCGGGGTCGCCGAGCAGTACTTC.